Sequencing of this T cell receptor (beta chain) was carried out in a study of graft-versus-host responses after intestinal transplantation. In the study overall: The transplants performed in recipients were multivisceral, liver-intestinal, or isolated intestinal. Whole-study findings and limits: Analysis identified GvH clones in recipient marrow, with some appearing first in ileum or blood.

This clone was observed once. The target antigen is unknown. Assay: immunoSEQ multiplex PCR; the TCRdb copy retains only in-frame clones and omits some. Of 130,000 to 150,000 clones in the sample, around nine tenths were seen once. CDR3 length equals 14 residues. Germline V gene lookup returns CDR1 GTSNPN and CDR2 SVGIG (reference sequence). V was trimmed by 0 bases and J by 4 bases, leaving 10 bases between them. This chain links TRBV30 with TRBJ2-4; D unresolved. Specimen: unstimulated CD4+ T cells sorted from spleen or lymph node cells, collected before intestinal transplant. This sequence was found in a human donor who received an intestinal transplant. The CDR3 bases are TGTGCCTGGAGTGTTTGGGGTTCAAAAAACATTCAGTACTTC. Amino acids: CAWSVWGSKNIQYF.